Listed below are T cell receptor beta chains from one sample, sequenced in a study of shared clonotypes between healthy human individuals. Libraries were prepared by immunoSEQ multiplex PCR; TCRdb keeps only in-frame clonotypes and omits some of them. This table has over a million clones, 75% to 80% appearing once. Sequencing input: memory CD4+ T cells from PBMCs. The receptors were gathered from a man younger than 30 in good health. Some clones in this sample may be carry-over from other donors' samples. Each CDR3 is given with its conserved first and last residue. A D gene is named only where the DNA matches it firmly. Part of the rows lack a size; the others show once, few, many or a class for expanded clones.

CDR3 DNA: TGTGCCAGCAGCCAAGCCCTCGACATAGGATTTCAGCCCCAGCATTTT
CDR3 protein: CASSQALDIGFQPQHF
V gene: TRBV4-2
D gene: .
clone size: .
J gene: TRBJ1-5

CDR3 DNA: TGTGCCAGCAGCCCGCGGACAGTATATGGCTACACCTTC
CDR3 protein: CASSPRTVYGYTF
V gene: TRBV5-8
D gene: .
clone size: .
J gene: TRBJ1-2

CDR3 DNA: TGTGCCAGCAGTTGGCCTCGGGGGCCGCAGTATTTT
CDR3 protein: CASSWPRGPQYF
V gene: TRBV27
D gene: .
clone size: .
J gene: TRBJ2-3

CDR3 DNA: TGTGCCAGCAGCCGGACTAGCGGGAAACAAGAGACCCAGTACTTC
CDR3 protein: CASSRTSGKQETQYF
V gene: TRBV7-2
D gene: TRBD2
clone size: .
J gene: TRBJ2-5

CDR3 DNA: TGTGCCTGGAGTAGGGACACCCTGAGGGTGGGCAATCAGCCCCAGCATTTT
CDR3 protein: CAWSRDTLRVGNQPQHF
V gene: TRBV30
D gene: .
clone size: .
J gene: TRBJ1-5

CDR3 DNA: TGCGCCAGCAGCCTATTAGTAACCTCCGAGACCCAGTACTTC
CDR3 protein: CASSLLVTSETQYF
V gene: TRBV5-1
D gene: .
clone size: .
J gene: TRBJ2-5

CDR3 DNA: TGTGCCAGCAGCTCCGGACAGGCCCGGGATACGCAGTATTTT
CDR3 protein: CASSSGQARDTQYF
V gene: TRBV11-1
D gene: TRBD1
clone size: .
J gene: TRBJ2-3

CDR3 DNA: TGTGCCAGCAGCCAAAAAAGCGGGAGAAGCGGGGAGCTGTTTTTT
CDR3 protein: CASSQKSGRSGELFF
V gene: TRBV7-2
D gene: TRBD2
clone size: .
J gene: TRBJ2-2

CDR3 DNA: TGCGCCAGCAGCTTAGCGGGAAGGACTTACAATGAGCAGTTCTTC
CDR3 protein: CASSLAGRTYNEQFF
V gene: TRBV5-1
D gene: TRBD2
clone size: .
J gene: TRBJ2-1

CDR3 DNA: TGTGCCAGTAGTATCGGACAGCACTCCTACGAGCAGTACTTC
CDR3 protein: CASSIGQHSYEQYF
V gene: TRBV19
D gene: .
clone size: .
J gene: TRBJ2-7

CDR3 DNA: TGTGCCAGCAGTTTAGTCAGAGGCGAAAAACTGTTTTTT
CDR3 protein: CASSLVRGEKLFF
V gene: TRBV28
D gene: .
clone size: .
J gene: TRBJ1-4

CDR3 DNA: TGTGCCAGCAGCTCGGTCCGTCGGGAGCAGTACTTC
CDR3 protein: CASSSVRREQYF
V gene: TRBV11-2
D gene: .
clone size: .
J gene: TRBJ2-7

CDR3 DNA: TGTGCCAGCAGCCAAGAGGGTTACGAGCAGTACTTC
CDR3 protein: CASSQEGYEQYF
V gene: TRBV4-2
D gene: .
clone size: few
J gene: TRBJ2-7

CDR3 DNA: TGCGCCAGCAGCCAAGGCGGGGGGCTCGGCGAGCAGTACTTC
CDR3 protein: CASSQGGGLGEQYF
V gene: TRBV4-3
D gene: TRBD2
clone size: .
J gene: TRBJ2-7

CDR3 DNA: TGTGCCAGCAGTGAAAGAAAGGGACCAGAAAAACTGTTTTTT
CDR3 protein: CASSERKGPEKLFF
V gene: TRBV6-1
D gene: .
clone size: .
J gene: TRBJ1-4

CDR3 DNA: TGTGCCAGCAGTGCTCGACAGGGAGGGTTGGAGACCCAGTACTTC
CDR3 protein: CASSARQGGLETQYF
V gene: TRBV5-4
D gene: .
clone size: .
J gene: TRBJ2-5

CDR3 DNA: TGCAGTGCTCTCTCCGGGACTAGACGGGTCTTC
CDR3 protein: CSALSGTRRVF
V gene: TRBV20-1
D gene: TRBD2
clone size: many
J gene: TRBJ2-1

CDR3 DNA: TGCGCCAGCAGCTTGGACCTTGTAGCGGGCCGAGAGCAGTTCTTC
CDR3 protein: CASSLDLVAGREQFF
V gene: TRBV5-1
D gene: TRBD2
clone size: few
J gene: TRBJ2-1

CDR3 DNA: TGTGCCAGTGGCGGGTTCAATCAGCCCCAGCATTTT
CDR3 protein: CASGGFNQPQHF
V gene: TRBV19
D gene: .
clone size: few
J gene: TRBJ1-5

CDR3 DNA: TGCGCCAGCAGCCAACGCTTTAGCGGGAGCTACGAGCAGTACTTC
CDR3 protein: CASSQRFSGSYEQYF
V gene: TRBV4-1
D gene: TRBD2
clone size: many
J gene: TRBJ2-7

CDR3 DNA: TGTGCCTGGAGTGTAGCAGGGGACCAGCCCCAGCATTTT
CDR3 protein: CAWSVAGDQPQHF
V gene: TRBV30
D gene: .
clone size: many
J gene: TRBJ1-5

CDR3 DNA: TGTGCCAGCAGTGCGACCGGGACAGGGGGTTCCAAAAACATTCAGTACTTC
CDR3 protein: CASSATGTGGSKNIQYF
V gene: TRBV6-1
D gene: TRBD1
clone size: .
J gene: TRBJ2-4

CDR3 DNA: TGTGCCAGCAGCAGGGGGCTTAACTCCTACAATGAGCAGTTCTTC
CDR3 protein: CASSRGLNSYNEQFF
V gene: TRBV2
D gene: TRBD1
clone size: .
J gene: TRBJ2-1

CDR3 DNA: TGTGCCAGCAGCCGGGACCGAAGCACAGATACGCAGTATTTT
CDR3 protein: CASSRDRSTDTQYF
V gene: TRBV7-9
D gene: .
clone size: many
J gene: TRBJ2-3

CDR3 DNA: TGCGCCAGCAGCCAAGGGTTCGGGGGGCCCGGGGAGCTGTTTTTT
CDR3 protein: CASSQGFGGPGELFF
V gene: TRBV4-1
D gene: .
clone size: .
J gene: TRBJ2-2

CDR3 DNA: TGTGCCAGCAGCTTGGCAGGGCAGCATGGCTACACCTTC
CDR3 protein: CASSLAGQHGYTF
V gene: TRBV5-6
D gene: .
clone size: few
J gene: TRBJ1-2

CDR3 DNA: TGTGCCAGCAGTAGACAGGCTCGATCCTCTGGAAACACCATATATTTT
CDR3 protein: CASSRQARSSGNTIYF
V gene: TRBV2
D gene: .
clone size: few
J gene: TRBJ1-3

CDR3 DNA: TGTGCCAGCAGCTTAGGTCCAGAGGGCGCATTGGGCTCCTACGAGCAGTACTTC
CDR3 protein: CASSLGPEGALGSYEQYF
V gene: TRBV11-2
D gene: .
clone size: once
J gene: TRBJ2-7

CDR3 DNA: TGTGCCAGCAGTGAACAGAAATATGGCTACACCTTC
CDR3 protein: CASSEQKYGYTF
V gene: TRBV2
D gene: .
clone size: many
J gene: TRBJ1-2

CDR3 DNA: TGTGCCAGCAGCGAACAGGGGGCGTATACTGAAGCTTTCTTT
CDR3 protein: CASSEQGAYTEAFF
V gene: TRBV7-9
D gene: TRBD1
clone size: .
J gene: TRBJ1-1

CDR3 DNA: TGTGCCAGCTCACTCCCCGGTGCGGAGGGGGAGGGGGAAAAACTGTTTTTT
CDR3 protein: CASSLPGAEGEGEKLFF
V gene: TRBV18
D gene: .
clone size: few
J gene: TRBJ1-4

CDR3 DNA: TGCGCCAGCAGCCAAGATGAGACAGCAAATCAGCCCCAGCATTTT
CDR3 protein: CASSQDETANQPQHF
V gene: TRBV4-1
D gene: .
clone size: once
J gene: TRBJ1-5

CDR3 DNA: TGTGCCATCTCCCAATCCGGGACAGGGGGCTCCGGGGAGCTGTTTTTT
CDR3 protein: CAISQSGTGGSGELFF
V gene: TRBV10-3
D gene: TRBD1
clone size: .
J gene: TRBJ2-2

CDR3 DNA: TGTGCCAGCAGCCAAGCCGGGACAGAAGTTTACAATGAGCAGTTCTTC
CDR3 protein: CASSQAGTEVYNEQFF
V gene: TRBV7-2
D gene: TRBD1
clone size: .
J gene: TRBJ2-1